This TCR beta chain was sequenced for a study of technical replicates of blood from several donors. TCRdb's table, derived via immunoSEQ multiplex PCR, lists solely in-frame clones and lacks some. The sample has some 84,000 clones, 90% to 95% seen once. Sample: T cells isolated from PBMCs. The sequence came from a human donor in good health.

Written as DNA, the CDR3 is TGTGCCAGCAGTGAAGGACAGGCGTTCCACGAGCAGTACTTC. This translates into CASSEGQAFHEQYF. V is TRBV6-1 and J is TRBJ2-7; tentatively, D is TRBD1 (6 bases). The CDR3 loop spans 14 amino acids. Germline loops: CDR1 MNHNS, CDR2 SASEGT. V was clipped by 1 base and J by 5 bases, with 12 bases between them.